This note documents a single T cell receptor (beta chain) sequence. Its antigen is not known. The CDR3 covers 16 residues. The germline V gene has CDR1 KGHSH and CDR2 LQKENI. Trimming cost V 2 bases and J 5 bases, with 16 bases left between them. This sample was included in a study of cytotoxic CD8 clonotypes in ibrutinib-treated CLL. General study points: A rise in clonality was seen at ibrutinib response, and a fall back toward baseline was seen at progression.

Libraries were prepared by immunoSEQ multiplex PCR; TCRdb keeps only in-frame clonotypes and omits some of them. The table includes 250,000 to 350,000 clones, around 69% detected once. This sample comprised PBMCs, obtained at disease progression, from a patient treated with ibrutinib. The TCR was taken from a human donor with chronic lymphocytic leukemia. This sequence joins TRBV18 and TRBJ2-1; possibly TRBD2 for D (6 bases). Here the CDR3 reads CASSPALANRNNEQFF. CDR3 DNA: TGTGCCAGCTCACCAGCTCTAGCGAATCGAAACAATGAGCAGTTCTTC.